These T cell receptor beta chains were read from a single sample in a study of blood T cell repertoires in COVID-19. Clones were sequenced by immunoSEQ multiplex PCR, and TCRdb holds only the in-frame ones, with some missing. The data hold about 26,000 clones, with 92% observed a single time. The specimen sequenced was peripheral blood. The receptors shown here come from a human donor in a cohort sampled during active COVID-19. Both conserved end residues are part of each CDR3. Part of the rows lack a size; the others show once, few, many or a class for expanded clones.

J,V,size,CDR3
TRBJ2-5,TRBV6-5,-,CASSSDLAGGRETQYF
TRBJ2-7,TRBV4-2,-,CASSQSDREHEQYF
TRBJ2-3,TRBV6-5,-,CASTPSGGAPDTQYF
TRBJ2-4,TRBV19,-,CASSPPGTGRGRIQYF
TRBJ2-2,TRBV10-3,-,CAISESLQTGELFF
TRBJ1-1,TRBV3-1/TRBV3-2,-,CASSHSTENTEAFF
TRBJ1-2,TRBV28,-,CASRSLGQGIYGYTF
TRBJ2-7,TRBV4-1,once,CASSRFIRDNYEQYF
TRBJ2-2,TRBV19,-,CASGDRGLAGELFF
TRBJ1-6,TRBV18,once,CASSPGLSNNSPLHF
TRBJ2-2,TRBV5-1,-,CASSLGRGATGELFF
TRBJ1-4,TRBV29-1,-,CSVGQGSANEKLFF
TRBJ1-2,TRBV5-1,-,CASSLRMEGNYGYTF
TRBJ1-2,TRBV2,-,CASSEGQNYGYTF
TRBJ2-3,TRBV7-8,-,CASSLGLGEDTQYF
TRBJ2-3,TRBV3-1/TRBV3-2,-,CASSQALGEDTQYF
TRBJ1-3,TRBV5-6,-,CASGPGLPMNTIYF
TRBJ1-1,TRBV7-9,once,CASSLLESVGAFF
TRBJ2-7,TRBV19,-,CASSISGTGSYEQYF
TRBJ1-5,TRBV28,once,CASGDRIQPQHF
TRBJ1-2,TRBV9,-,CASSVDDFGGGYTF
TRBJ2-3,TRBV4-1,-,CASSQPGTSGGAGADTQYF
TRBJ1-1,TRBV12-3/TRBV12-4,-,CASSLSGVSEAFF
TRBJ1-2,TRBV7-2,-,CASRGAGGAYGYTF
TRBJ2-3,TRBV7-9,-,CASSLGGGENTQYF
TRBJ2-1,TRBV5-4,-,CASSLGGEPSGNEQFF
TRBJ1-3,TRBV29-1,-,CSVEGDSSGNTIYF
TRBJ2-3,TRBV7-8,-,CASSSRTSGSTDTQYF
TRBJ1-2,TRBV23-1,-,CASSQGTGVYGYTF
TRBJ2-5,TRBV5-1,-,CASSLRTSGGAQETQYF
TRBJ2-3,TRBV5-1,-,CASSIQATDTQYF
TRBJ1-4,TRBV15,-,CATSRARGGNEKLFF
TRBJ1-2,TRBV5-5,-,CASTLDRVDYGYTF
TRBJ2-1,TRBV5-1,-,CASSLTLAEYNEQFF
TRBJ1-2,TRBV29-1,-,CSGAPGQGFGYTF
TRBJ1-6,TRBV4-1,-,CASSGDRTPSSYNSPLHF
TRBJ2-1,TRBV10-3,-,CAIGRGFEQFF
TRBJ1-1,TRBV4-1,-,CASSQVGTGGYTEAFF
TRBJ1-2,TRBV19,-,CASSQEGASRGYTF
TRBJ1-2,TRBV9,-,CASSVEGAFYGYTF